Below are 20 T cell receptor beta chains sequenced from a single sample in a study of T-cell memory formation after mild COVID-19. TCRdb reprocessed the 5' RACE reads with MiXCR, giving one entry per CDR3 protein. The sample has about 240,000 distinct CDR3 sequences; roughly 10% are singletons. Material: PBMCs or a T cell subset sorted from them (not recorded which). Receptors were obtained from a man aged 18 to 35 who had mild COVID-19 (a few samples of this study predate the infection). Cell type and time point are not known.

The chain links TRBV12-3 or TRBV12-4 to TRBJ2-5; possible D gene TRBD1, 6 bases. The CDR3 loop spans 13 amino acids. The germline V and J ends were trimmed by 6 bases and 1 base, with 9 bases remaining between them. The CDR3 loop is CASRLTGQETQYF. As DNA, the CDR3 is TGTGCCAGCAGATTGACAGGCCAAGAGACCCAGTACTTC.

The table lists this clonotype with many counts. V and J are TRBV7-3 and TRBJ2-1; TRBD2 matches 14 bases. The CDR3 runs to 19 residues. V was clipped by 3 bases and J by 9 bases; unmatched bases: 16. Germline V gene lookup returns CDR1 SGHTA and CDR2 FQGTGA. CDR3 sequence: CASSFYKMTSGGADPEQFF. DNA of the CDR3: TGTGCCAGCAGCTTCTATAAGATGACTAGCGGGGGGGCGGATCCTGAGCAGTTCTTC.

This clonotype was counted between two and nine times. The chain couples TRBV24-1 to TRBJ1-2; D ambiguous. The CDR3 extends over 12 amino acids. Trimming removed 4 bases at V and 4 bases at J, with 6 bases between. The germline CDR1 and CDR2 sequences are KGHDR and SFDVKD. CDR3 region: CATSEGSYGYTF. In DNA, the CDR3 is TGTGCCACCAGTGAGGGCAGCTATGGCTACACCTTC.

The sample holds many counts of this clonotype. The chain combines TRBV4-1 with TRBJ1-6; perhaps TRBD1 as D (5 bases). The V and J ends lost 3 bases and 7 bases respectively, with 10 bases between them. Germline V gene lookup returns CDR1 MGHRA and CDR2 YSYEKL. The CDR3 extends over 14 amino acids. CDR3 sequence (DNA): TGCGCCAGCAGCCAGCAAGGGGTAAATTCACCCCTCCACTTT. Translating gives CASSQQGVNSPLHF.

The chain recombines TRBV5-5 with TRBJ2-1; possibly TRBD1 for D (6 bases). Trimming cost V 4 bases and J 5 bases, with 19 bases left between them. Germline V CDR1 and CDR2: SGHKS, YYEKEE (reference sequence). The CDR3 consists of 16 residues. The CDR3 loop reads CASSRKQDSHDNEQFF. CDR3 bases: TGTGCCAGCAGCCGGAAGCAGGACAGTCATGACAATGAGCAGTTCTTC.

The rearrangement joins TRBV6-2 or TRBV6-3 to TRBJ2-1, with D maybe TRBD2 (6 bases). The CDR3 has 13 residues. Trimming pared 0 bases from V and 7 bases from J, leaving 7 bases between. Germline CDR1 is MNHEY and CDR2 is SVGEGT. CDR3 sequence: CASSYSLANEQFF. The CDR3 DNA sequence: TGTGCCAGCAGTTACTCACTAGCAAATGAGCAGTTCTTC.

This sequence joins TRBV4-3 and TRBJ1-2, with 10 bases identical to TRBD1. Germline CDR1 and CDR2: LGHNA and YSLEER. V lost 8 bases and J lost 4; bases outside the gene matches: 7. This CDR3 comprises 14 residues. The CDR3 DNA follows: TGCGCCAGCGCTAAGGGACAGGGGTTCTATGGCTACACCTTC. Encoded protein: CASAKGQGFYGYTF.

As concerns this clonotype: Since a much larger clone is just one base distant, this may be a read error. V is TRBV7-2 and J is TRBJ2-7; the D is unclear. Germline V gives CDR1 SGHTA, CDR2 FQGNSA. The CDR3 covers 11 residues. This CDR3 is CASSPSHEQYF. The CDR3 DNA follows: TGTGCCAGCAGCCCCTCCCACGAGCAGTACTTC.

V and J are TRBV7-9 and TRBJ2-7, with 9 bases identical to TRBD1. With V trimmed by 4 bases and J by 2 bases, 6 bases remained unmatched. Germline V gene lookup returns CDR1 SEHNR and CDR2 FQNEAQ (reference sequence). The CDR3 covers 15 residues. CDR3 coding DNA: TGTGCCAGCAGCTCGCTTGACAGGGGGGCCTACGAGCAGTACTTC. It is translated as CASSSLDRGAYEQYF.

The J gene is TRBJ2-3, the V gene TRBV9; 9 bases are a match to TRBD2. This CDR3 is 16 amino acids long. Germline loops: CDR1 SGDLS, CDR2 YYNGEE. V lost 7 bases and J lost 0; bases outside the gene matches: 9. CDR3 region: CASPSGESPSTDTQYF. The CDR3 DNA sequence: TGTGCCAGCCCTAGCGGGGAGTCGCCTAGCACAGATACGCAGTATTTT.

DNA for the CDR3: TGTGCCAGCAGCGGTACTAGCTGGCGGGAGACCCAGTACTTC. Its protein product is CASSGTSWRETQYF. The J gene is TRBJ2-5, the V gene TRBV7-8, with a possible D match to TRBD2 (6 bases). This CDR3 spans 14 amino acids. The germline V gene encodes CDR1 SGHVS and CDR2 FQNEAQ. The germline V and J ends were trimmed by 5 bases and 5 bases, with 15 bases remaining between them.

This clonotype showed up just a few times. The rearrangement joins TRBV12-3 or TRBV12-4 to TRBJ2-5; D is unclear. The CDR3 extends over 13 amino acids. Trimming stripped 3 bases from V and 1 base from J, with 6 bases between. CDR3 coding DNA: TGTGCCAGCAGTTTGTGGGCCCAAGAGACCCAGTACTTC. Encoded protein: CASSLWAQETQYF.

This clonotype was observed a few times. V gene TRBV29-1 combines with J gene TRBJ1-5, with 7 bases that match TRBD1. After removal of 4 bases from V and 8 bases from J, the junction contained 8 bases not matched to a gene. Germline V gene lookup returns CDR1 SQVTM and CDR2 ANQGSEA. The CDR3 length is 13 residues. The CDR3: CSVGQGEGKPQHF. The CDR3 coding sequence is TGCAGCGTTGGGCAGGGGGAAGGAAAGCCCCAGCATTTT.

The V and J genes are TRBV7-2 and TRBJ2-7; perhaps TRBD2 as D (5 bases). The CDR3 totals 14 residues. Trimming took off 2 bases at V and 0 bases at J, with 8 bases between the two ends. Germline V gene data show CDR1 as SGHTA and CDR2 as FQGNSA. This CDR3 reads CASSLHGGSYEQYV. As DNA, the CDR3 is TGTGCCAGCAGCTTACATGGAGGCTCCTACGAGCAGTACGTC.

Many counts were recorded for this clonotype. V and J are TRBV29-1 and TRBJ2-7; no reliable D call. V shed 5 bases and J shed 4 bases, with 24 bases lying between them. There are 16 residues in the CDR3. Germline CDR1 SQVTM, CDR2 ANQGSEA. The CDR3 here is CSVIPDGTTQLYEQYV. CDR3 bases: TGCAGCGTTATTCCGGACGGAACAACCCAATTGTACGAGCAGTACGTC.

This clonotype turned up a few times. The chain carries TRBV4-1 and TRBJ2-5, with D hard to call. V shed 1 base and J shed 4 bases, with 13 bases lying between them. The CDR3 has 15 amino acids. Germline V gives CDR1 MGHRA, CDR2 YSYEKL. CDR3 sequence reads: CASSQGLGFRETQYF. DNA of the CDR3: TGCGCCAGCAGCCAAGGTTTGGGGTTTCGAGAGACCCAGTACTTC.

The gene calls are TRBV6-2 or TRBV6-3 and TRBJ2-6; 8 bases match TRBD1. J gave up 3 bases and V 0 bases, and 7 bases lay outside the gene matches. This CDR3 has 18 residues. Germline V gene lookup returns CDR1 MNHEY and CDR2 SVGEGT. CDR3 region: CASSYSKGRGLGANVLTF. CDR3 in DNA: TGTGCCAGCAGTTACTCGAAGGGCAGGGGGCTTGGGGCCAACGTCCTGACTTTC.

Only a few counts were recorded for this clonotype. The chain combines TRBV7-8 with TRBJ2-3; D call uncertain. CDR1 SGHVS and CDR2 FQNEAQ come from the germline V gene. The CDR3 runs to 14 residues. Deletions cut 3 bases from V and 1 base from J, with 8 bases between. In nucleotides, the CDR3 is TGTGCCAGCAGCTTCCAGCATCGCACAGATACGCAGTATTTT. Amino acid sequence: CASSFQHRTDTQYF.

This clonotype was observed many times. This rearrangement joins TRBV7-8 to TRBJ1-1, with unresolved D. The CDR3 runs to 14 residues. Deletions cut 1 base from V and 1 base from J, with 7 bases between. Germline loops: CDR1 SGHVS, CDR2 FQNEAQ. This CDR3 is CASSLGIRNTEAFF. The CDR3 DNA is TGTGCCAGCAGCTTAGGCATAAGGAACACTGAAGCTTTCTTT.

The chain couples TRBV4-3 to TRBJ2-1; possibly TRBD1 for D (6 bases). CDR3 length: 18 residues. From germline, CDR1 is LGHNA and CDR2 YSLEER. Trimming cost V 4 bases and J 3 bases, with 22 bases left between them. The CDR3 DNA reads as TGCGCCAGCAGCCGAATCTTACAGGGCCGACTCGGCTACAATGAGCAGTTCTTC. The encoded protein is CASSRILQGRLGYNEQFF.